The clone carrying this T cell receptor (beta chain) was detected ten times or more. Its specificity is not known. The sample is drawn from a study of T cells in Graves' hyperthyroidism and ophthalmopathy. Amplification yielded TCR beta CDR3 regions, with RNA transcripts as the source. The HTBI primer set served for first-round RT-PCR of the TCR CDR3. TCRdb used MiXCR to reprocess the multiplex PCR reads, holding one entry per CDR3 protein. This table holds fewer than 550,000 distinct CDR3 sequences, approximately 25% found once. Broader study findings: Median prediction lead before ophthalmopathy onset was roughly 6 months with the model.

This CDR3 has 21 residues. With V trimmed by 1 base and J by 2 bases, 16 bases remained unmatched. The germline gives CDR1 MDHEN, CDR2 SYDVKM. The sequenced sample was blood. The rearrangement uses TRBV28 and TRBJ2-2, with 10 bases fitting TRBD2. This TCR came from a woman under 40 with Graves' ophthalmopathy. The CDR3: CASSLSFRGTSEGINTGELFF. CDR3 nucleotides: TGTGCCAGCAGTTTATCATTTCGTGGGACTAGCGAAGGAATCAACACCGGGGAGCTGTTTTTT.